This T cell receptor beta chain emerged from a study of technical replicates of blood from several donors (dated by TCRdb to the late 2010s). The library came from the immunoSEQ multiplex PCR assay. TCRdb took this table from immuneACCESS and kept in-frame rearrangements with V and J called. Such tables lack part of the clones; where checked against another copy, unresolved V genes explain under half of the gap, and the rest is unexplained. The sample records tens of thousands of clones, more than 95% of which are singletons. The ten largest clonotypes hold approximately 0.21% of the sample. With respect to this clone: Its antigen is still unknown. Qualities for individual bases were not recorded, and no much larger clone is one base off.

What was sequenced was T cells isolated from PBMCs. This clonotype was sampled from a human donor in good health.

The CDR3 protein: CASSPTGPYYTF. The sequence in DNA is TGTGCCAGCTCACCGACAGGTCCCTACTACACCTTC. This receptor chain uses TRBV18 and TRBJ1-2; TRBD1 is a weak D gene call, 6 bases matching. From cysteine to phenylalanine, the CDR3 is 12 amino acids long. The read is trimmed to its CDR3 DNA, 36 bases read in frame from base 1. V gives up 3 bases and J gives up 10 bases, and the segment between their germline ends measures 12 bases. From the germline V gene, CDR1 is KGHSH and CDR2 is LQKENI.